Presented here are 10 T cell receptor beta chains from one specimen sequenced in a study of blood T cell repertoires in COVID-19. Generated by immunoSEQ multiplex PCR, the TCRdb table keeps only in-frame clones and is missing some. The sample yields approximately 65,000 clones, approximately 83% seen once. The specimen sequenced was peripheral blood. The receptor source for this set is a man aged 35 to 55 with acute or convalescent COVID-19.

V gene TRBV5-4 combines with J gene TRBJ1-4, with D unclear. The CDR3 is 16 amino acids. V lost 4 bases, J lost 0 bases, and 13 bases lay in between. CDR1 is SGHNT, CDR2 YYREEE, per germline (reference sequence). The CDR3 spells CASSPGRPTTNEKLFF. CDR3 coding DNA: TGTGCCAGCAGCCCGGGTAGACCAACAACTAATGAAAAACTGTTTTTT.

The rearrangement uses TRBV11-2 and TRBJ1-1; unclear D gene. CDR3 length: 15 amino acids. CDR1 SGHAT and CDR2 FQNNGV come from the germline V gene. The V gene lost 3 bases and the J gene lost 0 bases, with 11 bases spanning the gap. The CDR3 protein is CASSFHQRMNTEAFF. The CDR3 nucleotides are TGTGCCAGCAGCTTCCATCAGCGGATGAACACTGAAGCTTTCTTT.

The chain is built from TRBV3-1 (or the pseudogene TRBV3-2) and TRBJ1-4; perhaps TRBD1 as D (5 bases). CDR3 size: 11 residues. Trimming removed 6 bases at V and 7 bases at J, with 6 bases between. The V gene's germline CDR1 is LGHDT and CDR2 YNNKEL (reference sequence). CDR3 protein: CASRRGEKLFF. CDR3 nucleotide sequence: TGTGCCAGCAGAAGGGGTGAAAAACTGTTTTTT.

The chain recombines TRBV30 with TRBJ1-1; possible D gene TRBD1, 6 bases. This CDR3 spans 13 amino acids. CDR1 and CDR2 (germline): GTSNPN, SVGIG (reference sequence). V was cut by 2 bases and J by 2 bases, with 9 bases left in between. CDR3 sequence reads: CAWSRGINTEAFF. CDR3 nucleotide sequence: TGTGCCTGGAGTAGGGGGATAAACACTGAAGCTTTCTTT.

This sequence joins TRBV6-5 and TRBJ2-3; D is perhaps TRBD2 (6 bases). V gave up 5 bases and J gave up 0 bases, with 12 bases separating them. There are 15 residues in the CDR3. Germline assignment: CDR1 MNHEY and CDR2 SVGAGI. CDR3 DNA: TGTGCCAGCAGTCCTGGGGACTTCAGCACAGATACGCAGTATTTT. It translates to CASSPGDFSTDTQYF.

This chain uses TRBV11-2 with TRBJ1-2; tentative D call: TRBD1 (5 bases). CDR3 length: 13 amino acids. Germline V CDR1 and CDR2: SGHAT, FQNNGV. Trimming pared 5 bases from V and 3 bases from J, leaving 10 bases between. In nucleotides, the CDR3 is TGTGCCAGCAGCCATGACAGAGACTATGGCTACACCTTC. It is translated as CASSHDRDYGYTF.

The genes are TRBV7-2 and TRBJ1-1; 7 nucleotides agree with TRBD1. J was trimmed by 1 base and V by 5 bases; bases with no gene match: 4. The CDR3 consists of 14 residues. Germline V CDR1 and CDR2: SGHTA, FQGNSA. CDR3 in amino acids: CASSARQGNTEAFF. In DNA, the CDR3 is TGTGCCAGCAGCGCCCGACAGGGGAACACTGAAGCTTTCTTT.

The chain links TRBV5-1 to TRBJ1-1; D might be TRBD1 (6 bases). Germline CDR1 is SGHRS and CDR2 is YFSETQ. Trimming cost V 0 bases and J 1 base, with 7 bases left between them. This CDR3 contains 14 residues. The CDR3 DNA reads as TGCGCCAGCAGCTTGGGGACAGCGAACACTGAAGCTTTCTTT. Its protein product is CASSLGTANTEAFF.

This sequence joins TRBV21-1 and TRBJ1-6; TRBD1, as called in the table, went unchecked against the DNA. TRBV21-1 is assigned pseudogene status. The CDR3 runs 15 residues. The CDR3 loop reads CASIQGRSYNSPLHF. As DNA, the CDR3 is TGTGCCAGCATACAGGGCCGCTCCTATAATTCACCCCTCCACTTT.

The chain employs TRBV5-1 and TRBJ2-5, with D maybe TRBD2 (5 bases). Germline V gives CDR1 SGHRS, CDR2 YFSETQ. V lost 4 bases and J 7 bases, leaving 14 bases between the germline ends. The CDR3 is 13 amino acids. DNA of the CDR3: TGCGCCAGCAGCCGGGATACCGACCGGACCCAGTACTTC. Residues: CASSRDTDRTQYF.